The T cell receptor (beta chain) under discussion was sequenced for a study of shared clonotypes between healthy human individuals. The CDR3 is 13 residues long. Trimming cost V 10 bases and J 8 bases; bases outside gene matches: 8. Germline CDR1 is MNHEY and CDR2 is SVGAGI. The method was immunoSEQ multiplex PCR; TCRdb's version includes in-frame clones alone and lacks a portion of them. This sample has roughly 2.2 million clones; roughly 90% occur once, and the top ten carry 0.37%. The chain has TRBV6-5 and TRBJ1-4; 9 bases fit TRBD1. Specimen: naive CD4+ T cells from PBMCs. Described subset: CD45RA+ positively selected. The sequence derives from a man younger than 35 in good health. Some clones in this sample may be carry-over from other donors' samples. The CDR3: CATSGTGNEKLFF. CDR3 DNA: TGTGCCACTTCCGGGACAGGGAACGAAAAACTGTTTTTT.